This TCR beta chain was captured in a study of T cells in Graves' hyperthyroidism and ophthalmopathy. Findings of the study overall: Researchers found most expanded thyroid clonotypes above 0.001 in blood as well.

Amplification of TCR beta CDR3 regions used RNA as the template. During a first-round RT-PCR of the TCR CDR3, the HTBI primer set was used. In TCRdb, the multiplex PCR reads were re-called with MiXCR into one record per CDR3 protein. The table shows under 350,000 distinct CDR3 sequences, with around 20% occurring only once. In this sample, this clonotype turned up many times. Its antigen is not identified. With 8 bases removed from V and 2 bases from J, the gap between germline ends came to 12 bases. Germline CDR1 MNHNS, CDR2 SASEGT. This CDR3 has 13 residues. The sequenced sample consisted of blood. The TCR originated in a woman between 50 and 59 years old with Graves' hyperthyroidism. This chain joins TRBV6-1 and TRBJ1-1; D remains unclear. CDR3 nucleotide sequence: TGTGCCAGCCTCAGGCGGACCAACACTGAAGCTTTCTTT. This gives the protein CASLRRTNTEAFF.